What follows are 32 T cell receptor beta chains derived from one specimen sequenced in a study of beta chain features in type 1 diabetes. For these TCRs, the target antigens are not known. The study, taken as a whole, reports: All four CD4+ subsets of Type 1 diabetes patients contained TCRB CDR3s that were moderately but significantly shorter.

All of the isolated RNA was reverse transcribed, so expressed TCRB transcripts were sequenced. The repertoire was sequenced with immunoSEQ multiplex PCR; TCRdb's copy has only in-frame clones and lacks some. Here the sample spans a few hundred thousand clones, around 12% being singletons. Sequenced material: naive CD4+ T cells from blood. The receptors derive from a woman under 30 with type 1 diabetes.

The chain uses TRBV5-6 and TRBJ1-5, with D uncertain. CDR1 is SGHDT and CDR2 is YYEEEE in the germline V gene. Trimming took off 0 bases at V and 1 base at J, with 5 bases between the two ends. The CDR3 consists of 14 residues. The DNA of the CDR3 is TGTGCCAGCAGCTTGGGCAGGAGCAATCAGCCCCAGCATTTT. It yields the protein CASSLGRSNQPQHF.

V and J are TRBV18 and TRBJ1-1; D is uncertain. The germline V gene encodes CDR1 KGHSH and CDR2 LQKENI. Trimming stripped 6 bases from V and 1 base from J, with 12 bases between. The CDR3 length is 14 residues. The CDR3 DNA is TGTGCCAGCTCCTACCGGGAGTCGAACACTGAAGCTTTCTTT. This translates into CASSYRESNTEAFF.

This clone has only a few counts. Here the CDR3 DNA reads TGTGCCTGGGGGAGGTTCACTGAAGCTTTCTTT. This encodes CAWGRFTEAFF. This sequence joins TRBV30 and TRBJ1-1; D is undetermined. The V end was cut by 5 bases, the J end by 4 bases, with 8 bases between. The V gene's germline CDR1 is GTSNPN and CDR2 SVGIG (reference sequence). The CDR3 is made up of 11 amino acids.

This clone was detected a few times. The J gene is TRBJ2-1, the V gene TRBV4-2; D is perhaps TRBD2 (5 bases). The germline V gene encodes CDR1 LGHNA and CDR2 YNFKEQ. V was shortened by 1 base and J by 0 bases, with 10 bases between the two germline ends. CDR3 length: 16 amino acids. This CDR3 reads CASSQVVGSSYNEQFF. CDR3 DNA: TGTGCCAGCAGCCAAGTCGTAGGGAGCTCCTACAATGAGCAGTTCTTC.

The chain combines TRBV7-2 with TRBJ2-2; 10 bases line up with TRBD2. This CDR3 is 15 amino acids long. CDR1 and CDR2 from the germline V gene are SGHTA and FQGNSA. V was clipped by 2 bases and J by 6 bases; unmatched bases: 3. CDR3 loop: CASSLKAGGPGELFF. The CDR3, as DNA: TGTGCCAGCAGCTTAAAAGCGGGGGGGCCCGGGGAGCTGTTTTTT.

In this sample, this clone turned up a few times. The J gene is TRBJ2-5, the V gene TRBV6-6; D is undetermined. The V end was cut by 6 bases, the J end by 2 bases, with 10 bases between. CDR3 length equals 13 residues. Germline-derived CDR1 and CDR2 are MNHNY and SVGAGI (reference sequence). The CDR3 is CASRPGIQETQYF. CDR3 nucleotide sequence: TGTGCCAGCAGGCCAGGAATACAAGAGACCCAGTACTTC.

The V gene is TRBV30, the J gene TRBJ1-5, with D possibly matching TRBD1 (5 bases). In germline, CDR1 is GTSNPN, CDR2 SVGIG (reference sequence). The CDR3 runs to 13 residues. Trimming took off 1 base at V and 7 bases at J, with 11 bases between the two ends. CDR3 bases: TGTGCCTGGAGTGGAGGGGAGGAACAGCCCCAGCATTTT. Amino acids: CAWSGGEEQPQHF.

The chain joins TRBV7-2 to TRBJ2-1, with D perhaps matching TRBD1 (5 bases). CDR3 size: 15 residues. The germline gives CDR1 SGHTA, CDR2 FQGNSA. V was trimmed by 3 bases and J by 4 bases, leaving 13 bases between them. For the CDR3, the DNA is TGTGCCAGCAGCTTTGTTCGACGGACATACAATGAGCAGTTCTTC. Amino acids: CASSFVRRTYNEQFF.

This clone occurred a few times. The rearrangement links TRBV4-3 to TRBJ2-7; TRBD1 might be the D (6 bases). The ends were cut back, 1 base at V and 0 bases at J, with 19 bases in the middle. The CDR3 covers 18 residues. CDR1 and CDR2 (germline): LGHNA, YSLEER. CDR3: CASSQAPTTWTDSYEQYF. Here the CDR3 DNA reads TGCGCCAGCAGCCAAGCTCCGACAACTTGGACAGACTCCTACGAGCAGTACTTC.

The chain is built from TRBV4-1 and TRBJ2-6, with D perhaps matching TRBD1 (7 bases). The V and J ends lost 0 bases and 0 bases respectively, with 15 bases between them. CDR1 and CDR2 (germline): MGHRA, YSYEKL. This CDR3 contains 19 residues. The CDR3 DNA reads TGCGCCAGCAGCCAAGATAGGGCAGGGGGGAGCTCTGGGGCCAACGTCCTGACTTTC. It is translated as CASSQDRAGGSSGANVLTF.

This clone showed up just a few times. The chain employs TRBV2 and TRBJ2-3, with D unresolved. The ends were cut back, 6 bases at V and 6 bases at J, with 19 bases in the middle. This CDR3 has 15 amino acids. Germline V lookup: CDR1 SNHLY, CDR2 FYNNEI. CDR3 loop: CASSLVLTRSDTQYF. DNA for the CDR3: TGTGCCAGCAGCTTAGTTCTCACGCGATCTGATACGCAGTATTTT.

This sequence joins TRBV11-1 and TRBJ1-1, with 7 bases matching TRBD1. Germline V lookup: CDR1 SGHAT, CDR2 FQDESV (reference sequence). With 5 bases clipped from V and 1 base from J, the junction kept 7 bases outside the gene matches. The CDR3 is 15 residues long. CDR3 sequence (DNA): TGTGCCAGCAGCCGGACACAGGGGACGAACACTGAAGCTTTCTTT. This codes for CASSRTQGTNTEAFF. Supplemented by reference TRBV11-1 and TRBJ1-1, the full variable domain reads EAEVAQSPRYKITEKSQAVAFWCDPISGHATLYWYRQILGQGPELLVQFQDESVVDDSQLPKDRFSAERLKGVDSTLKIQPAELGDSAMYLCASSRTQGTNTEAFFGQGTRLTVV.

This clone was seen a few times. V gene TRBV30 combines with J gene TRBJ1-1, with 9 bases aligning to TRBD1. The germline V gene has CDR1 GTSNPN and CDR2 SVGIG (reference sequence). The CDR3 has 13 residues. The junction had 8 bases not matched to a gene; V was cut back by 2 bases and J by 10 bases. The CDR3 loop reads CAWSFTGGGIAFF. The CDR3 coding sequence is TGTGCCTGGAGTTTTACAGGGGGCGGAATAGCTTTCTTT.

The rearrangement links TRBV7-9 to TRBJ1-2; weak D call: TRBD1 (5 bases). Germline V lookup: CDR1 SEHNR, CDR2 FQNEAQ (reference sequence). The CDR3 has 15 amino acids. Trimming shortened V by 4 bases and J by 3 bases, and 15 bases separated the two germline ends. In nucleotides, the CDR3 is TGTGCCAGCAGCTCGGGGACTGCCCGTTACTATGGCTACACCTTC. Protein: CASSSGTARYYGYTF.

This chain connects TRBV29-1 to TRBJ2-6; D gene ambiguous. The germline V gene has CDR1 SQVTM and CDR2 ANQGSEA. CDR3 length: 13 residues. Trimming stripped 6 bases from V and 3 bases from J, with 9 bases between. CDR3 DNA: TGCAGCGTGTTCATTGTTGGGGCCAACGTCCTGACTTTC. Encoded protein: CSVFIVGANVLTF. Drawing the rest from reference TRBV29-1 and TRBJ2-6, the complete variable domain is SAVISQKPSRDICQRGTSLTIQCQVDSQVTMMFWYRQQPGQSLTLIATANQGSEATYESGFVIDKFPISRPNLTFSTLTVSNMSPEDSSIYLCSVFIVGANVLTFGAGSRLTVL.

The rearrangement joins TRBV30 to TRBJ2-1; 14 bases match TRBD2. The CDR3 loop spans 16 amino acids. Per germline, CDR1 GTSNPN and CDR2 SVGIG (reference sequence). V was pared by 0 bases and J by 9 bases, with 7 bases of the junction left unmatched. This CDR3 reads CAWSVGGTSGSGEQFF. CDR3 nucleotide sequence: TGTGCCTGGAGTGTAGGCGGGACTAGCGGGAGCGGTGAGCAGTTCTTC.

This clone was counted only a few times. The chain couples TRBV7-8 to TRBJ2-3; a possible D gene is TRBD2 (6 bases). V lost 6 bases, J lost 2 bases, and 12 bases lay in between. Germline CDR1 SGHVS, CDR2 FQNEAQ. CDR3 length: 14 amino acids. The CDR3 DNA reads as TGTGCCAGCAGGGCGGGACTTTCCACAGATACGCAGTATTTT. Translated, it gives CASRAGLSTDTQYF.

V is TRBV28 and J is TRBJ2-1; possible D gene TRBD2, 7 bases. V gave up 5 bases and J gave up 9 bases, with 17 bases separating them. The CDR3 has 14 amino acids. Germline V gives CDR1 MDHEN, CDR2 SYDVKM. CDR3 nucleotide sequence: TGTGCCAGCAGTACCCTGGGGGGGCTCGGTGAGCAGTTCTTC. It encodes CASSTLGGLGEQFF.

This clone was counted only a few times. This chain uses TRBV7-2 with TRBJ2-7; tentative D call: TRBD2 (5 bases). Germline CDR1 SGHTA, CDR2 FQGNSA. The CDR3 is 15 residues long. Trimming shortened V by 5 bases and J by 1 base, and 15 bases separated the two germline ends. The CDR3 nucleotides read TGTGCCAGCAGCACTAGGACTCTCGATTCCTACGAGCAGTACTTC. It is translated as CASSTRTLDSYEQYF. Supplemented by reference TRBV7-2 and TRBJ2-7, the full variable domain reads GAGVSQSPSNKVTEKGKDVELRCDPISGHTALYWYRQSLGQGLEFLIYFQGNSAPDKSGLPSDRFSAERTGGSVSTLTIQRTQQEDSAVYLCASSTRTLDSYEQYFGPGTRLTVT.

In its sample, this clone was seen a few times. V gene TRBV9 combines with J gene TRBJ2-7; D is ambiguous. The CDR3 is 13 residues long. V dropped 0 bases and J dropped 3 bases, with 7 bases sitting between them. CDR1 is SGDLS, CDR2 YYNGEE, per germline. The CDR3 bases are TGTGCCAGCAGCGTAGCTCATAGCTACGAGCAGTACTTC. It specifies CASSVAHSYEQYF. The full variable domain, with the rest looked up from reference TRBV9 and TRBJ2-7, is DSGVTQTPKHLITATGQRVTLRCSPRSGDLSVYWYQQSLDQGLQFLIQYYNGEERAKGNILERFSAQQFPDLHSELNLSSLELGDSALYFCASSVAHSYEQYFGPGTRLTVT.

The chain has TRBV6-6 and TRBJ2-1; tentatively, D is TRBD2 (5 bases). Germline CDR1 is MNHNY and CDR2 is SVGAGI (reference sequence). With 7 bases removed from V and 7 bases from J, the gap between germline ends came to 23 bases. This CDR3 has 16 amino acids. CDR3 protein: CASTALRGIQTNEQFF. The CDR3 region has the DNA TGTGCCAGCACTGCCCTCCGAGGGATACAAACGAATGAGCAGTTCTTC.

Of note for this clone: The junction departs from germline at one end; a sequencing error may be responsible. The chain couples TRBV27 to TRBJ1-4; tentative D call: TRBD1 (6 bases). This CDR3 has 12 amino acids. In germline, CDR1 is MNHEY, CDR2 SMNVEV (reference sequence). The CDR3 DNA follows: TGTGCCAGCAGTCGCCCCCCGGGGGGCGCCCGTTTT. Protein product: CASSRPPGGARF.

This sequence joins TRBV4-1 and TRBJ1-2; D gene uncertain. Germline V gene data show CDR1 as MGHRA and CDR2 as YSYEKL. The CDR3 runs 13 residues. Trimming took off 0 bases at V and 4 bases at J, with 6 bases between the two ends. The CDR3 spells CASSQDQAYGYTF. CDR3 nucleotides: TGCGCCAGCAGCCAAGATCAAGCCTATGGCTACACCTTC.

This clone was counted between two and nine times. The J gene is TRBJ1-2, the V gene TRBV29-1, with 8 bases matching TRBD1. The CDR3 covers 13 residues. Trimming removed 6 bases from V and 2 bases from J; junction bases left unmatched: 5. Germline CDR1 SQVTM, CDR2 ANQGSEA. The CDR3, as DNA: TGCAGCGTGTGGGACAGGACCAACTATGGCTACACCTTC. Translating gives CSVWDRTNYGYTF.

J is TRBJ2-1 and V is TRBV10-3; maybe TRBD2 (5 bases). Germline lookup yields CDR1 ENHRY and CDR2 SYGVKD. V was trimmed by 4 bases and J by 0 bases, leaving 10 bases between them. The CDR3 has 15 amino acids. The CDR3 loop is CAISGTSSSYNEQFF. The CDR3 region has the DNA TGTGCCATCAGTGGGACTTCGAGCTCCTACAATGAGCAGTTCTTC.

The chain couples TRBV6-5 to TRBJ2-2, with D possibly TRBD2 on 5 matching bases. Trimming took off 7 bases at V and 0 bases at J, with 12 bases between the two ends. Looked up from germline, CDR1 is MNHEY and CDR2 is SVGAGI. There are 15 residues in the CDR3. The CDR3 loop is CASTEWRANTGELFF. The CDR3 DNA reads TGTGCCAGCACAGAATGGCGGGCGAACACCGGGGAGCTGTTTTTT.

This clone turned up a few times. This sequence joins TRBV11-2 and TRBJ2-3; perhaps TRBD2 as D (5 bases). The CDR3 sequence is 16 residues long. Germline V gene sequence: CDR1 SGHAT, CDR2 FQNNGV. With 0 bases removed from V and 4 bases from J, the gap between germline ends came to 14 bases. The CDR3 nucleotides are TGTGCCAGCAGCTTAGATCGGGGATCCATATCAGATACGCAGTATTTT. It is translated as CASSLDRGSISDTQYF.

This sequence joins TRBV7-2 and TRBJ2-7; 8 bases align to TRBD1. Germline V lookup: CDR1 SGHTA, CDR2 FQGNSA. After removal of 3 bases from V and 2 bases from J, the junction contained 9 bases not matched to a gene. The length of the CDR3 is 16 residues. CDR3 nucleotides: TGTGCCAGCAGCTTTGGGACAGGCGCCGGAGCCTACGAGCAGTACTTC. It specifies CASSFGTGAGAYEQYF.

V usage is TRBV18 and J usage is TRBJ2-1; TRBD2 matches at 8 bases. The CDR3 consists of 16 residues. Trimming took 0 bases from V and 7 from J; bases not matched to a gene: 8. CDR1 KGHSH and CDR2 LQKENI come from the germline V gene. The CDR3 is CASSPPGSGSVNEQFF. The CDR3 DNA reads TGTGCCAGCTCACCACCGGGCAGCGGGAGTGTTAATGAGCAGTTCTTC.

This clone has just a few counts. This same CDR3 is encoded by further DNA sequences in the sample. The CDR3 nucleotides are TGTGCCAGCAGTCTCTACTACGAGCAGTACTTC. This encodes CASSLYYEQYF. The V and J genes are TRBV5-6 and TRBJ2-7; no clear D gene. The ends were cut back, 5 bases at V and 3 bases at J, with 6 bases in the middle. CDR3 length: 11 residues. CDR1 and CDR2 (germline): SGHDT, YYEEEE. The full variable domain, rest sourced from reference TRBV5-6 and TRBJ2-7, is DAGVTQSPTHLIKTRGQQVTLRCSPKSGHDTVSWYQQALGQGPQFIFQYYEEEERQRGNFPDRFSGHQFPNYSSELNVNALLLGDSALYLCASSLYYEQYFGPGTRLTVT.

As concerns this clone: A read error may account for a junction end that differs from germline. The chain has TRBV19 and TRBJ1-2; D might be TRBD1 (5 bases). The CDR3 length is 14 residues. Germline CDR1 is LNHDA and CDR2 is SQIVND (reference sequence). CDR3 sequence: CASSIKPGYYGYTF. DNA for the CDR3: TGTGCCAGTAGTATAAAGCCAGGGTACTACGGCTACACCTTC.

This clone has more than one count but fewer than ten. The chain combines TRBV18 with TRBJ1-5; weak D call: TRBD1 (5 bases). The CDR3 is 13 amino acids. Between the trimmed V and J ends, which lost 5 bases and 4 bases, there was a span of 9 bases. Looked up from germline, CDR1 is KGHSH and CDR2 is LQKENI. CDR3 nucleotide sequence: TGTGCCAGCTCAGACAGCGAGAATCAGCCCCAGCATTTT. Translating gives CASSDSENQPQHF.